The entry below gives a single T cell receptor beta chain sequence along with its context. No antigen is known for it. The sample originates from a study of a mutant IDH1 vaccine in newly diagnosed glioma. Study conclusions and caveats: The study observed vaccine-induced immune responses in about 93% of patients. Changes to the top peripheral T cell clonotypes appeared unrelated to pseudoprogression.

The CDR3 spans 14 residues. Trimming pared 2 bases from V and 3 bases from J, leaving 11 bases between. Germline V gives CDR1 SNHLY, CDR2 FYNNEI. The time point here: baseline, week 1 (first vaccination visit). Sample treatment: pre-vaccination baseline after standard-of-care therapy. Donor diagnoses consisted of new WHO grade 3 or 4 IDH1-mutant, ATRX-lost astrocytomas. TCRdb's table, derived via immunoSEQ multiplex PCR, lists solely in-frame clones and lacks some. The table includes 65,000 to 70,000 clones, 70% to 90% detected once. The source material was PBMCs, sampled from a glioma patient treated with radiotherapy, temozolomide or both. This chain connects TRBV2 to TRBJ2-7; D perhaps matches TRBD1 (5 bases). The clonotype was recovered from a man aged 30-40 years with glioma. The CDR3 DNA is TGTGCCAGCAGTGAACGCCAGGGTTTCTACGAGCAGTACTTC. Translated: CASSERQGFYEQYF.